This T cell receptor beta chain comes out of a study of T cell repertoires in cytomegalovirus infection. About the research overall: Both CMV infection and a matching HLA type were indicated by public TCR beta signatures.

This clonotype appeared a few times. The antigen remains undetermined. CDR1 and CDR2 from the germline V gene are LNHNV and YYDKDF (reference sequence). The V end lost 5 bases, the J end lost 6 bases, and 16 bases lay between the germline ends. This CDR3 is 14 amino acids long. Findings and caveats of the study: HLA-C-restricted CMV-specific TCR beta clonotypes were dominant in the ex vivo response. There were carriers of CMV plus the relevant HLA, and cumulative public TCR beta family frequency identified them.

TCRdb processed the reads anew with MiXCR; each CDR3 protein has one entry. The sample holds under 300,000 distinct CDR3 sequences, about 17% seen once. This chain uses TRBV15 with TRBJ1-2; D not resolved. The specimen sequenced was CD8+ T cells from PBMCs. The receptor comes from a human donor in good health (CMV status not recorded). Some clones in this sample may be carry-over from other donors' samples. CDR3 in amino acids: CATSPEGLPDGYTF. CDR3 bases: TGTGCCACCAGCCCCGAGGGCCTACCAGATGGCTACACCTTC.